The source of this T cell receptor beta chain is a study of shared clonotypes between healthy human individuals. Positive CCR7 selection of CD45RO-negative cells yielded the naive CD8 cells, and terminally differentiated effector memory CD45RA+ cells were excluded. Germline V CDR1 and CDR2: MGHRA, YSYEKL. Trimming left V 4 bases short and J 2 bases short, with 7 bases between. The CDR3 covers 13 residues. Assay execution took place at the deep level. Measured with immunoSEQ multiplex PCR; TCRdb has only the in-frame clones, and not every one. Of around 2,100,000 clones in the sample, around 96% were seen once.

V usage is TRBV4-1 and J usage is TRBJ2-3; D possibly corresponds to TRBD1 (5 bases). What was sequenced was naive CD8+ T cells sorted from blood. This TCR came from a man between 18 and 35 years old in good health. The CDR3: CASSRGSTDTQYF. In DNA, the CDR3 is TGCGCCAGCAGCCGGGGCTCCACAGATACGCAGTATTTT.